This T cell receptor beta chain is from a study of blood T cell repertoires in COVID-19. Study information: Samples representing acute and convalescent COVID-19 were sourced from the United States, Italy and Spain. PBMCs, B-cell-depleted T cells, or T cells were the source of the cDNA or gDNA that made up the material.

The trim removed 6 bases at V and 3 bases at J, leaving 8 bases unmatched. CDR3 length equals 14 residues. Germline V lookup: CDR1 ENHRY, CDR2 SYGVKD. Study processing details: Scientists estimated how many nucleated cells there were by amplifying reference gene primers. Data came from immunoSEQ multiplex PCR; TCRdb stores just in-frame clones and leaves some out. The DNA gave D and trimming, while V, J and clone size come from that table. There are around 220,000 clones in the sample; about 90% occur only once, and 1.5% to 2% lies in the top ten. Specimen: peripheral blood. The origin of this receptor is a man aged 35-49 years with active or convalescent COVID-19. This rearrangement joins TRBV10-3 to TRBJ2-7, with 7 bases aligning to TRBD2. This chain's CDR3 is CAIRGSGPNYEQYF. CDR3 coding DNA: TGTGCCATCAGGGGTAGCGGGCCGAACTACGAGCAGTACTTC.